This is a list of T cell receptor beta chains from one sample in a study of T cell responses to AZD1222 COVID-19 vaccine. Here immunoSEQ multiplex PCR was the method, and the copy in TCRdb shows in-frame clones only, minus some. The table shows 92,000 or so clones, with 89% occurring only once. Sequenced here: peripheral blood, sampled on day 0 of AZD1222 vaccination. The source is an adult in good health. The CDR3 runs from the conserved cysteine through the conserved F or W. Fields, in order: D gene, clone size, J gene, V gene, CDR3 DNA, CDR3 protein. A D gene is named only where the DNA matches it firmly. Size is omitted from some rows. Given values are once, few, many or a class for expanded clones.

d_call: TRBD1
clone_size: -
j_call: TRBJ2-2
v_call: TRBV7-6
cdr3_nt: TGTGCCAGCAGCAGTTACAGGGGGCGGACCGGGGAGCTGTTTTTT
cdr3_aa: CASSSYRGRTGELFF

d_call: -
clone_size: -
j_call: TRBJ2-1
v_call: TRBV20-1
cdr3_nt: TGCAGTGCTAGTGGGGCGGGGGCCGCCAATGAGCAGTTCTTC
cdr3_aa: CSASGAGAANEQFF

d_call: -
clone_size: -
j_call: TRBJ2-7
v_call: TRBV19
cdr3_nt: TGTGCCAGTAGCAGTGGGGGGTACAGGGCTCCCTACGAGCAGTACTTC
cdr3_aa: CASSSGGYRAPYEQYF

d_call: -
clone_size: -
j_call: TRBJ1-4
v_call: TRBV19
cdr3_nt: TGTGCCAGTAGTATTCGTCGGTCAACTAATGAAAAACTGTTTTTT
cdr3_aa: CASSIRRSTNEKLFF

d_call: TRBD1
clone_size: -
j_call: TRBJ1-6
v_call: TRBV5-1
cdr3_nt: TGCGCCAGCACCATATCCGGGACAGAGAATTCACCCCTCCACTTT
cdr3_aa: CASTISGTENSPLHF

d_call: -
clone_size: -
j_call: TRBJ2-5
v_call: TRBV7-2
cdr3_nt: TGTGCCAGCAGCCCAGTAGGACATCGAAGGGGGGAGACCCAGTACTTC
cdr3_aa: CASSPVGHRRGETQYF

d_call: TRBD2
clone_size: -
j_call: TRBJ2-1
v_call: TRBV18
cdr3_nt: TGTGCCAGCTCACCACAGGGCGGGGGGGCCTTGAATGAGCAGTTCTTC
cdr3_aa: CASSPQGGGALNEQFF

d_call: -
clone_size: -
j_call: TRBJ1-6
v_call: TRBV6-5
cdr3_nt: TGTGCCAGCAGTTATAGGAATTCACCCCTCCACTTT
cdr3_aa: CASSYRNSPLHF

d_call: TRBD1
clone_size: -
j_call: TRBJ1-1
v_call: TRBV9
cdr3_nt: TGTGCCAGCAGCTTCGGGACAGGCACTGAAGCTTTCTTT
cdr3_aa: CASSFGTGTEAFF

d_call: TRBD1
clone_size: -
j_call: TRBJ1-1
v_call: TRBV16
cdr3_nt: TGTGCCAGCAGCCAACACAGGGGGCGCGAAGCTTTCTTT
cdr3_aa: CASSQHRGREAFF

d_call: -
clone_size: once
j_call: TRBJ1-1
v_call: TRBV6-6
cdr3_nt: TGTGCCAGCAGTCCCTGGGGGGGCACTGAAGCTTTCTTT
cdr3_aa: CASSPWGGTEAFF

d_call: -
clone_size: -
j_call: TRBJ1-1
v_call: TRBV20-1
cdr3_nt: TGCAGTGCTATTGGGTACACTGAAGCTTTCTTT
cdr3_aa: CSAIGYTEAFF

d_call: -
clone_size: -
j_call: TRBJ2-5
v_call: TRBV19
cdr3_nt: TGTGCCAGTAGTGTAGGGCCGCAGGAGACCCAGTACTTC
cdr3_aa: CASSVGPQETQYF

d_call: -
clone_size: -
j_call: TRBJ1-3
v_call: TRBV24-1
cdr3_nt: TGTGCCACCAGTCAACAGGGATCGCACACCATATATTTT
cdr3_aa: CATSQQGSHTIYF

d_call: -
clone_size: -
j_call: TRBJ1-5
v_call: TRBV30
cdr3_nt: TGTGCCTGGAGCAACAGGGCTTATAGCAATCAGCCCCAGCATTTT
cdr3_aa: CAWSNRAYSNQPQHF

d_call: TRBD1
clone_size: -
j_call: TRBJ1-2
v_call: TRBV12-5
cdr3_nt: TGTGCTAGTGGGGCCGGGACAGGGGGTACTAACTATGGCTACACCTTC
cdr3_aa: CASGAGTGGTNYGYTF

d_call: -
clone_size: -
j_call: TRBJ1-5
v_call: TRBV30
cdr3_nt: TGTGCCTGGAGTCAGTCCAATCAGCCCCAGCATTTT
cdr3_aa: CAWSQSNQPQHF

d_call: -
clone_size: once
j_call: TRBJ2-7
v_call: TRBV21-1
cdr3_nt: TGTGCCAGCTGCAAATATTCGGGGGCGCCTTACGAGCAGTACTTC
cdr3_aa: CASCKYSGAPYEQYF

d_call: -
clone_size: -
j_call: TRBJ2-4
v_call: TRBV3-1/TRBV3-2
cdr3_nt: TGTGCCAGCAGCCAAAAAAACATTCAGTACTTC
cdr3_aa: CASSQKNIQYF

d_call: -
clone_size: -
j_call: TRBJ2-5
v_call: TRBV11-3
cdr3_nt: TGTGCCAGCAGCTCGGACCAAGAGACCCAGTACTTC
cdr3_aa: CASSSDQETQYF

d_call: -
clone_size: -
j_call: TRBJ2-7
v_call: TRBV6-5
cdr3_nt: TGTGCCAGTCAACATTCTACCCTCTACGAGCAGTACTTC
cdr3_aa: CASQHSTLYEQYF

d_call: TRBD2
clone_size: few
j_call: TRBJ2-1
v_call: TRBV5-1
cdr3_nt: TGCGCCAGCAGCTCGTCTAGCGGGGGTTTCTCCTACAATGAGCAGTTCTTC
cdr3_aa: CASSSSSGGFSYNEQFF

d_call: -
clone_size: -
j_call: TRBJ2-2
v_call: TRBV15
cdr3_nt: TGTGCCACCAGCAGTAGGTCCCCTCTCCCCGACACCGGGGAGCTGTTTTTT
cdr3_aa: CATSSRSPLPDTGELFF

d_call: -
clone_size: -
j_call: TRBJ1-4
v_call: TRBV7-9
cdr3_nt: TGTGCCAGCACCTCAGGGGCAACTAATGAAAAACTGTTTTTT
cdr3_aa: CASTSGATNEKLFF

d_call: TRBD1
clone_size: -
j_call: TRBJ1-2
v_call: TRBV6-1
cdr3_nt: TGTGCCAGCAGTGAATCGACAGGGCTAGGCTATGGCTACACCTTC
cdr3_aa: CASSESTGLGYGYTF

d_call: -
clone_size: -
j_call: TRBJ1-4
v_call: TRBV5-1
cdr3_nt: TGCGCCAGCAGCGCAGGACTGCTTAATGAAAAACTGTTTTTT
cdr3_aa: CASSAGLLNEKLFF

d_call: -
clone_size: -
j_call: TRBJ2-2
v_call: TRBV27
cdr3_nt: TGTGCCAGCAGTTTTATGGACACCGGGGAGCTGTTTTTT
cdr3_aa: CASSFMDTGELFF

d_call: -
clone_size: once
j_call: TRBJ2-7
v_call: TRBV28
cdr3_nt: TGTGCCAGCAGCCCGCTCCCAGTCTCCTACGAGCAGTACTTC
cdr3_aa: CASSPLPVSYEQYF

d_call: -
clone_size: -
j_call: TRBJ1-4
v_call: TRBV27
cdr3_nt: TGTGCCAGCACTCAACAGCAGGGTATTGGAAAACTGTTTTTT
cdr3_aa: CASTQQQGIGKLFF

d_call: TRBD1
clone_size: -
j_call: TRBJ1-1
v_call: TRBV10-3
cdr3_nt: TGTGCCATCAGTGGCCGGATTCGGGACAGCCCGGAGGCTTTCTTT
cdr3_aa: CAISGRIRDSPEAFF

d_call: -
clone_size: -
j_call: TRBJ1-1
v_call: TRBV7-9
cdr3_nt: TGTGCCAGCACCACCGGGGGGTTGAACACTGAAGCTTTCTTT
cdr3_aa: CASTTGGLNTEAFF

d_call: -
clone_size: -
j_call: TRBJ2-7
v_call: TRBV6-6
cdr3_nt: TGTGCCAGCAGTTACGGGACGGGGGCCTACGAGCAGTACTTC
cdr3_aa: CASSYGTGAYEQYF

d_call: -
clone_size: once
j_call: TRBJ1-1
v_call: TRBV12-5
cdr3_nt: TGTGCTAGTGGTTTAGAACACCCAGCTGTAAACACTGAAGCTTTCTTT
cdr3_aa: CASGLEHPAVNTEAFF

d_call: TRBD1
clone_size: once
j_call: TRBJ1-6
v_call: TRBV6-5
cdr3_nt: TGTGCCAGCAGGAGGGGACAGTTTAATTCACCCCTCCACTTT
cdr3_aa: CASRRGQFNSPLHF

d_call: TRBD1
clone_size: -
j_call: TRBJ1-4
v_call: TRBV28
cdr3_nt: TGTGCCAGCAGATCACAGGGGCCAAATGAAAAACTGTTTTTT
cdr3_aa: CASRSQGPNEKLFF

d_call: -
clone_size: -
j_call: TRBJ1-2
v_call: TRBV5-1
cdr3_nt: TGCGCCAGCAGCTTGGACAGGGCCAAAGATGGCTACACCTTC
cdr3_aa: CASSLDRAKDGYTF

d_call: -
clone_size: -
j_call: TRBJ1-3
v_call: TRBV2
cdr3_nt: TGTGCCAGCAGTGATCGGGGTGTCACCATATATTTT
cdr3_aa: CASSDRGVTIYF

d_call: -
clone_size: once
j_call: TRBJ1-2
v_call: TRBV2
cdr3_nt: TGTGCCAGCAGTCACAGGACAGCGCACTATGGCTACACCTTC
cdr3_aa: CASSHRTAHYGYTF

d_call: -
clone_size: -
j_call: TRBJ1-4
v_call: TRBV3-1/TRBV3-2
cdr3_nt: TGTGCCAGCAGCCCCCACAGGTCCTCGGGGGAAAAACTGTTTTTT
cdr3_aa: CASSPHRSSGEKLFF

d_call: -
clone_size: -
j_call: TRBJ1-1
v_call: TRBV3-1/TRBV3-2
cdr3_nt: TGTGCCAGCAGCCAAACCGGCTGGGCCACTGAAGCTTTCTTT
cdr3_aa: CASSQTGWATEAFF

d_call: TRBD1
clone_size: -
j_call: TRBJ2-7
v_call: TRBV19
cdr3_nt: TGTGCCACCTCTAACAGGGGAATTTACTACGAGCAGTACTTC
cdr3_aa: CATSNRGIYYEQYF